This TCR beta chain was retrieved from a study of T cell responses to AZD1222 COVID-19 vaccine. Whole-study context: Pooled together were second doses at about 4 or about 12 weeks.

The CDR3 loop spans 16 amino acids. The germline gives CDR1 MDHEN, CDR2 SYDVKM. With 2 bases removed from V and 1 base from J, the gap between germline ends came to 14 bases. Study-level findings and limits: Repertoire sampling was restricted to post-peak T cell response timepoints. Once two AZD1222 doses were given, Spike-specific TCR breadth and depth went up. Epitopes outside B.1.351 and B.1.1.7 mutated regions reportedly drew nearly half of spike TCRs.

Method: immunoSEQ multiplex PCR; TCRdb's copy keeps in-frame clones and lacks some. This repertoire shows roughly 100,000 clones, over 80% found once; its top ten account for about 8.7%. Concerning this clone itself: As yet, its antigen is unknown.

This TCR was sampled from an adult in good health. The V call is TRBV28, the J call TRBJ1-1; TRBD1 is a possible D gene (6 bases). The input for sequencing was peripheral blood, taken on day 0 of AZD1222 vaccination. The CDR3 DNA reads TGTGCCAGCAGTTTAGGCTGGGGGCGCGGGAACACTGAAGCTTTCTTT. Amino acid sequence: CASSLGWGRGNTEAFF.